This TCR beta chain was retrieved from a study of blood T cell repertoires in COVID-19. Study overall: Nucleic acid was either cDNA or gDNA, and it came from T cells, B-cell-depleted T cells, or PBMCs.

Profiling relied on immunoSEQ multiplex PCR, and the TCRdb table lists in-frame clones only, not all of them. The sample has about 75,000 clones; 85% to 90% are singletons. This clonotype was sampled from a human donor in a cohort sampled during active COVID-19. The source material was peripheral blood.

Here the CDR3 DNA reads TGTGCCTGGACACAGGGGAGAACAGAAAAACTGTTTTTT. Its protein product is CAWTQGRTEKLFF. V usage is TRBV30 and J usage is TRBJ1-4, with TRBD1 identical over 7 bases. The CDR3 has 13 amino acids. Trimming at V came to 4 bases and at J to 8 bases, leaving 7 bases not matched to a gene. Germline CDR1 is GTSNPN and CDR2 is SVGIG (reference sequence).